This T cell receptor (beta chain) came from a study of beta chain features in type 1 diabetes. Germline V gene lookup returns CDR1 LGHNA and CDR2 YNFKEQ. V was pared by 3 bases and J by 8 bases, with 22 bases between. CDR3 length: 16 residues. This clone has a handful of counts. Every bit of the isolated RNA underwent reverse transcription, so sequencing read expressed TCRB transcripts. The method was immunoSEQ multiplex PCR; TCRdb's version includes in-frame clones alone and lacks a portion of them. The table has a few hundred thousand clones, 15% to 20% seen once. The rearrangement uses TRBV4-2 and TRBJ1-2, with D possibly being TRBD1 (6 bases). The TCR comes from a woman under 30 in good health. The material sequenced was naive CD4+ T cells from blood. CDR3 in DNA: TGTGCCAGCAGCCACCCCATCCGCGGGGGGGCGCGAGGCTACACCTTC. Encoded protein: CASSHPIRGGARGYTF.